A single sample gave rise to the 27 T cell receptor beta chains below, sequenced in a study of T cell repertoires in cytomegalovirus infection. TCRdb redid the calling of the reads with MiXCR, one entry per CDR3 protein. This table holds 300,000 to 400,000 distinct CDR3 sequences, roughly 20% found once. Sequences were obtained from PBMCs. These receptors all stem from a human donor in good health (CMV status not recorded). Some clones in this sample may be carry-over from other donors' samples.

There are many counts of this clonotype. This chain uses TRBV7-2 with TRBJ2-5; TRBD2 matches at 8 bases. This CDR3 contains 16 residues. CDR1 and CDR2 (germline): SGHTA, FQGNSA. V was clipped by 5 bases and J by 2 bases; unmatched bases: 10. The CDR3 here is CASSTALADLQETQYF. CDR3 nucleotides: TGTGCCAGCAGCACCGCACTAGCGGACCTACAAGAGACCCAGTACTTC.

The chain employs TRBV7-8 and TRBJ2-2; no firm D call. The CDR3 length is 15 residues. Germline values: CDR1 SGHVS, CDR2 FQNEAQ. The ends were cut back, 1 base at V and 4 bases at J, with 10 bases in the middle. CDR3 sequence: CASSLGDRVTGELFF. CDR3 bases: TGTGCCAGCAGCTTAGGTGATCGGGTCACCGGGGAGCTGTTTTTT.

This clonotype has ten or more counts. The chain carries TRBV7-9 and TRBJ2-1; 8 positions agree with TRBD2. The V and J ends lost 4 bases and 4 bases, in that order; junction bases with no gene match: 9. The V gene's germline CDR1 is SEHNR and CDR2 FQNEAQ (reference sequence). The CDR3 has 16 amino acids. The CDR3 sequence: CASSSRWSSGYNEQFF. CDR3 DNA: TGTGCCAGCAGCTCCCGATGGTCTAGCGGGTACAATGAGCAGTTCTTC.

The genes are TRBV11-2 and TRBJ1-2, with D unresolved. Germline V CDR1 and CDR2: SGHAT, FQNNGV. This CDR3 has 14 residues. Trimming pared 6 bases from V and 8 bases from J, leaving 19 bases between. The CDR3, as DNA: TGTGCCAGCAGGTCCCCGAGGGAGGGAGGAGGCTACACCTTC. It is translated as CASRSPREGGGYTF.

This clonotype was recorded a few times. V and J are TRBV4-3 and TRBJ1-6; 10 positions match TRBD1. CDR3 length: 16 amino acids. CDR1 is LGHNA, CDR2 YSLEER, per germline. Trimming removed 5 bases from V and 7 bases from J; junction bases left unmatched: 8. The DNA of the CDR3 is TGCGCCAGCAGCTCCGGGACAGGGGCAGACAATTCACCCCTCCACTTT. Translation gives CASSSGTGADNSPLHF.

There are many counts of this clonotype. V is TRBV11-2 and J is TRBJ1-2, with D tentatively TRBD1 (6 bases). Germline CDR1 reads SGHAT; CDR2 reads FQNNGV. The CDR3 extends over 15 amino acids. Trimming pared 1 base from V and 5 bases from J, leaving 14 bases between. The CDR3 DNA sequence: TGTGCCAGCAGCTTAGGCAGGGCGAGGGGGTATGGCTACACCTTC. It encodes CASSLGRARGYGYTF.

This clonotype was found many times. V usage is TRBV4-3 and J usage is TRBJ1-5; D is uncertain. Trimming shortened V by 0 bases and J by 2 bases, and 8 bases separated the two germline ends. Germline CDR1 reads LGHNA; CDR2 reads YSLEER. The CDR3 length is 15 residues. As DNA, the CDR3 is TGCGCCAGCAGCCAAGAGGTTTTAGGCAATCAGCCCCAGCATTTT. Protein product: CASSQEVLGNQPQHF.

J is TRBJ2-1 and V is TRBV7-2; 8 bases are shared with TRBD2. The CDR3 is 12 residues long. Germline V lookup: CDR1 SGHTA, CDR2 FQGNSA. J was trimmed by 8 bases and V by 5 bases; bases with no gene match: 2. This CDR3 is CASSLTSDEQFF. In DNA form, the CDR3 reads TGTGCCAGCAGCCTGACTAGCGATGAGCAGTTCTTC.

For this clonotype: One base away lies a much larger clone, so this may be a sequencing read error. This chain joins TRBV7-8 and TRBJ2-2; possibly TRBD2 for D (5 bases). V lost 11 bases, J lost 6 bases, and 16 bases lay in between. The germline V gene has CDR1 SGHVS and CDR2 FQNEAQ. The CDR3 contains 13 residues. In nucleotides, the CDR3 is TGTGCCTCAAAACGGGGAGCGTCCGGGGAGCTGTTTTTT. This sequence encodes CASKRGASGELFF.

CDR3 sequence reads: CSAQVGPAGGNEQFF. The CDR3 DNA follows: TGCAGTGCCCAGGTCGGGCCAGCGGGAGGTAATGAGCAGTTCTTC. V is TRBV20-1 and J is TRBJ2-1, with TRBD2 matching 9 bases. Trimming took 6 bases from V and 7 from J; bases not matched to a gene: 13. This CDR3 is 15 amino acids long. Per the germline V gene, CDR1 is DFQATT and CDR2 is SNEGSKA (reference sequence).

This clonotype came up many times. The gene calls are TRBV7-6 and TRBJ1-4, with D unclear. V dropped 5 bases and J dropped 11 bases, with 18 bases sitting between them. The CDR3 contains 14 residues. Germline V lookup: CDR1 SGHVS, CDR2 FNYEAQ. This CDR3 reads CASSPSLWFSKLFF. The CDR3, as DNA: TGTGCCAGCAGCCCCTCACTGTGGTTTAGTAAACTGTTTTTT.

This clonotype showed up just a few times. The CDR3 DNA reads as TGTGCCAGCAGTTATATCAGCGGCCATGAGCAGTTCTTC. Translating gives CASSYISGHEQFF. The V gene is TRBV6-1, the J gene TRBJ2-1, with TRBD2 as a possible D gene (5 bases). This CDR3 is 13 amino acids long. The V end lost 5 bases, the J end lost 8 bases, and 13 bases lay between the germline ends. CDR1 and CDR2 (germline): MNHNS, SASEGT.

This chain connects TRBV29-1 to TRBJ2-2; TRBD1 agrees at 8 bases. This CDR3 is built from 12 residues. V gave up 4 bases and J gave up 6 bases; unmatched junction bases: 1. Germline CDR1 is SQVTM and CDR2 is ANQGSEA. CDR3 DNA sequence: TGCAGCGTTGGGACAGGGTCCGGGGAGCTGTTTTTT. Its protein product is CSVGTGSGELFF.

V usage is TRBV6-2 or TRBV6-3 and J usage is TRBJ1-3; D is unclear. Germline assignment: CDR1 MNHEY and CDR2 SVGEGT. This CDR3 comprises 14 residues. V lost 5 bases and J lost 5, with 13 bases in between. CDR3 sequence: CASSQTSRRNTIYF. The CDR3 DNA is TGTGCCAGCAGTCAGACAAGCCGCCGAAACACCATATATTTT.

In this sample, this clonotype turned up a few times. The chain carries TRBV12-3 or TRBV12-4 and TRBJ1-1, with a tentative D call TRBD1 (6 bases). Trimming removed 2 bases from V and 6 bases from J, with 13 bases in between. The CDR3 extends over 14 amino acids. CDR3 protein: CASSLWGASSEAFF. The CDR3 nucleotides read TGTGCCAGCAGTTTATGGGGGGCATCTTCTGAAGCTTTCTTT.

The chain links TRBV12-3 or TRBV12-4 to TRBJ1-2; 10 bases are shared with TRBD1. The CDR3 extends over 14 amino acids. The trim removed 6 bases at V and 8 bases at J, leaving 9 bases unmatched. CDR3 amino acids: CASSRDRGSRGYTF. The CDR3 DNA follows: TGTGCCAGCAGCCGGGACAGGGGATCGCGGGGCTACACCTTC.

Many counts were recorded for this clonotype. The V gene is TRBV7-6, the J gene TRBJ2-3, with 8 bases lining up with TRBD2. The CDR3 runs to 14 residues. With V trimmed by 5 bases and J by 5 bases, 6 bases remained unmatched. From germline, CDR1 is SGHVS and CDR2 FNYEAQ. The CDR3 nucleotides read TGTGCCAGCAGCCTTTCCGGGACTAGAGATACGCAGTATTTT. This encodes CASSLSGTRDTQYF.

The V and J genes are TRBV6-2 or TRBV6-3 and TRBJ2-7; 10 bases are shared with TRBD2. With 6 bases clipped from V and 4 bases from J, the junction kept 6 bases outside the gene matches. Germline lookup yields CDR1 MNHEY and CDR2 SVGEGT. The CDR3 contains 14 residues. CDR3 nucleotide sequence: TGTGCCAGCAGCCCTCGGACTAGCGGTTACGAGCAGTACTTC. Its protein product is CASSPRTSGYEQYF.

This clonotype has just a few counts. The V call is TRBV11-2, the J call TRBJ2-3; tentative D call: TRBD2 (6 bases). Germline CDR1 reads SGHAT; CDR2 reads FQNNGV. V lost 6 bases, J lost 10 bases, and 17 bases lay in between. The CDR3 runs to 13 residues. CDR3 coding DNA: TGTGCCAGCAGTATCCAAGGGACTGCGTCGCAGTATTTT. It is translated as CASSIQGTASQYF.

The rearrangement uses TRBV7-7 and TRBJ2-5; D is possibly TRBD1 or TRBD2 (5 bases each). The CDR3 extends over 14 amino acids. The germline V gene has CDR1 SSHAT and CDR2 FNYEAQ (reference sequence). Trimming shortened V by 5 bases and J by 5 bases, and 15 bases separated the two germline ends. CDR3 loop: CASSVTGTTETQYF. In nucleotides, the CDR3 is TGTGCCAGCAGCGTAACCGGGACGACCGAGACCCAGTACTTC.

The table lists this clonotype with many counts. CDR3 in DNA: TGTGCCAGCAGCTTAGCGTGGCTAGCGGATACGCAGTATTTT. This encodes CASSLAWLADTQYF. V gene TRBV7-2 combines with J gene TRBJ2-3, with a possible D match to TRBD2 (6 bases). Germline V CDR1 and CDR2: SGHTA, FQGNSA. The CDR3 is 14 residues long. Trimming shortened V by 0 bases and J by 6 bases, and 10 bases separated the two germline ends.

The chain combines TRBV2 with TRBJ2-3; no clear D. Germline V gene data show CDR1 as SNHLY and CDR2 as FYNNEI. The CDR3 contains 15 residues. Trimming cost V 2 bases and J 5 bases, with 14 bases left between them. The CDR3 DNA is TGTGCCAGCAGTGAAAGGAACTGGGGTGAAGATACGCAGTATTTT. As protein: CASSERNWGEDTQYF.

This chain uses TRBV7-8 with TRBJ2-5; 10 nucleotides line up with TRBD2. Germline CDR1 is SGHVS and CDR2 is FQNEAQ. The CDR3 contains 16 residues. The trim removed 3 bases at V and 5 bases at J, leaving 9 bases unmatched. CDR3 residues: CASSFLAGASRETQYF. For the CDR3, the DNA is TGTGCCAGCAGCTTTCTAGCGGGGGCGTCCCGTGAGACCCAGTACTTC.

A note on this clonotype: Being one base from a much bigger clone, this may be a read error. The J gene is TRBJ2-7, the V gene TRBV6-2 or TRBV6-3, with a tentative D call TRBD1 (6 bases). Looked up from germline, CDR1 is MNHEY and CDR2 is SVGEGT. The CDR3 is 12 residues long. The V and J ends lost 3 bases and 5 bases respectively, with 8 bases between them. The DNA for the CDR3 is TGTGCCAGCAGTTATCGACAGGACGAGCAGTACTTC. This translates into CASSYRQDEQYF.

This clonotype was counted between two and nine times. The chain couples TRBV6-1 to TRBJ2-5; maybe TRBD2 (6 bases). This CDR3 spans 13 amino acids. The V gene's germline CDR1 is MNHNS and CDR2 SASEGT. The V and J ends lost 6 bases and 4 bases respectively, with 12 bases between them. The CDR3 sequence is CASRRRALETQYF. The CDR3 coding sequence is TGTGCCAGCAGGCGGAGGGCTTTAGAGACCCAGTACTTC.

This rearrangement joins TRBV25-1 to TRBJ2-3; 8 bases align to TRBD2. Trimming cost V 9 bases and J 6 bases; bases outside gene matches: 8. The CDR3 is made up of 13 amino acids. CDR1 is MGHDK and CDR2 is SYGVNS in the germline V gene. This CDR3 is CARSAGGGDTQYF. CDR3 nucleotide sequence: TGTGCCAGAAGCGCGGGAGGCGGGGATACGCAGTATTTT.

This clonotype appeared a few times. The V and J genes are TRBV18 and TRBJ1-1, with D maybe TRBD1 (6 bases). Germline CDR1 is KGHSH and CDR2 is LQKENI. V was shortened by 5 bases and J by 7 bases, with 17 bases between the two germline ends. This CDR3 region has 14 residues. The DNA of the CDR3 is TGTGCCAGCTCAGGATCCACAGGGATCGGTGAAGCTTTCTTT. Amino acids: CASSGSTGIGEAFF. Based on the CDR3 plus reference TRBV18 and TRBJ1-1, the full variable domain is NAGVMQNPRHLVRRRGQEARLRCSPMKGHSHVYWYRQLPEEGLKFMVYLQKENIIDESGMPKERFSAEFPKEGPSILRIQQVVRGDSAAYFCASSGSTGIGEAFFGQGTRLTVV.